Given below is one TCR beta chain in context. Antigen: not known. This sample was included in a study of siplizumab effects on memory and regulatory T cells. Findings of the study overall: Suppression by proliferating Tregs derived from siplizumab cultures was not verified. Unstimulated subsets captured only a minor fraction of alloreactive clones.

The assay was immunoSEQ multiplex PCR, and TCRdb's table has in-frame clones only and misses some. The sample consists of about 63,000 clones, 75% to 90% of them appearing once. Unstimulated TEMRA, naive, memory and effector memory subsets were sequenced in a few donor pairs. The CDR3 loop spans 14 amino acids. The V segment lost 0 bases and the J segment 3 bases; nucleotides outside the gene matches: 1. The V gene's germline CDR1 is SGHRS and CDR2 YFSETQ. The TCR sequence derives from a human donor in good health. Sequencing used memory CD4+ T cells sorted from blood. The chain recombines TRBV5-1 with TRBJ2-3; 7 bases match TRBD2. CDR3 amino acids: CASSLASGTDTQYF. In nucleotides, the CDR3 is TGCGCCAGCAGCTTGGCTAGCGGAACAGATACGCAGTATTTT.